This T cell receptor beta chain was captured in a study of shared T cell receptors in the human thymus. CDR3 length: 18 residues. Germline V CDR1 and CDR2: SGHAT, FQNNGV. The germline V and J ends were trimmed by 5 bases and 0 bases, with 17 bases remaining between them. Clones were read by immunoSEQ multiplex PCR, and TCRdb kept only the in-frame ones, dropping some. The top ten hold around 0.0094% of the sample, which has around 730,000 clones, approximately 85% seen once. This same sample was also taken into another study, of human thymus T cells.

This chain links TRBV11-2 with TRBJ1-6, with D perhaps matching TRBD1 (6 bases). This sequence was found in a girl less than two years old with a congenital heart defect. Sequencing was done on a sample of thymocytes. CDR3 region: CASSILGQRSSYNSPLHF. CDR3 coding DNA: TGTGCCAGCAGCATACTGGGACAAAGGAGCTCCTATAATTCACCCCTCCACTTT.